The T cell receptor beta chain described here comes from a study of blood T cell repertoires in COVID-19. Across the study: In each case, the material was cDNA or gDNA derived from T cells, B-cell-depleted T cells, or PBMCs.

Cohort placement rested on clinical history that participants reported themselves. In the authors' workflow: Reference gene primer amplification in the assay estimated nucleated cell counts. The table came from immunoSEQ multiplex PCR; TCRdb's copy has only in-frame clones and leaves some out. For V, J and clone size, that table is used; D and trimming come from the DNA. This table holds approximately 250,000 clones, about 91% found once. Per the germline V gene, CDR1 is MNHEY and CDR2 is SVGAGI. The CDR3 has 12 amino acids. With 8 bases clipped from V and 5 bases from J, the junction kept 4 bases outside the gene matches.

The rearrangement joins TRBV6-5 to TRBJ2-7; 9 nucleotides agree with TRBD1. Sequenced material: PBMCs or T cells enriched from blood (not recorded which). The receptor was derived from a man aged 40-55 years who had been exposed to COVID-19. In DNA, the CDR3 is TGTGCCAGCTGGGACAGGGTTCACGAGCAGTACTTC. Protein: CASWDRVHEQYF.